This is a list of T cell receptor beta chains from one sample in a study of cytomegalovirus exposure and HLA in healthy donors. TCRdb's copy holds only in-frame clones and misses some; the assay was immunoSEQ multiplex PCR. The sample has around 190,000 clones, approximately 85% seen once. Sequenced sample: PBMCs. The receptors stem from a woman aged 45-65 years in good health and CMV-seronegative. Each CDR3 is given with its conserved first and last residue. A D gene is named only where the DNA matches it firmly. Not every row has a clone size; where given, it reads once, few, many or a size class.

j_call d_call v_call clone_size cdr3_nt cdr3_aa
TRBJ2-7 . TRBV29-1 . TGCAGCGTTCGGGGGGGACAGACCTACGAGCAGTACTTC CSVRGGQTYEQYF
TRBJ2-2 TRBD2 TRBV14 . TGTGCCAGCAGCCCAGGGACTAGCGGGAGATTTGGCGGGGAGCTGTTTTTT CASSPGTSGRFGGELFF
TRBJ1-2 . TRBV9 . TGTGCCAGCAGCGTAGACAGAAACTATGGCTACACCTTC CASSVDRNYGYTF
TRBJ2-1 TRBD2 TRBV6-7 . TGTGCCAGCAGCCCTCCACTAGCGGGGTTCTACAATGAGCAGTTCTTC CASSPPLAGFYNEQFF
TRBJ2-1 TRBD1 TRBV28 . TGTGCCAGCAGTCGACAGGGGGCGAGGAATGAGCAGTTCTTC CASSRQGARNEQFF
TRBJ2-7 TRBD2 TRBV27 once TGTGCCAGCACGGGAAGCGGGAGCGCTCACGAGCAGTACTTC CASTGSGSAHEQYF
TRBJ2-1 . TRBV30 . TGTGCCTGGAGTGTACAGAGCGGCAGGGGATTAGACAATGAGCAGTTCTTC CAWSVQSGRGLDNEQFF
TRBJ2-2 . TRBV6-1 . TGTGCCAGCAGAAGCGGGTTCCCAAGGGGGGAGCTGTTTTTT CASRSGFPRGELFF
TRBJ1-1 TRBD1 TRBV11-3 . TGTGCCAGCAGCTTGACAGGGGTGGTGACTGAAGCTTTCTTT CASSLTGVVTEAFF
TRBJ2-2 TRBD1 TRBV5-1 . TGCGCCAGCAGCTGGGGACAGCACACCGGGGAGCTGTTTTTT CASSWGQHTGELFF
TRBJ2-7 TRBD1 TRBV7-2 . TGTGCCAGCAGCGAAGGACAGGGGCCCCTCGAGCAGTACTTC CASSEGQGPLEQYF
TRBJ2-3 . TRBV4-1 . TGCGCCAGCAGCCAAGGCATCGCGGGAAGCACAGATACGCAGTATTTT CASSQGIAGSTDTQYF
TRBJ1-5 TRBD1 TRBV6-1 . TGTGCCAGCGGACAGGGGCGTGATCAGCCCCAGCATTTT CASGQGRDQPQHF